The sequence of this T cell receptor (beta chain) was determined in a study of blood T cell repertoires in COVID-19 (dated by TCRdb to about 2020). Regarding the complete study: Collaborator samples came from the United States, Italy and Spain and covered acute and convalescent phases of COVID-19. The material from the prospective study consisted of cDNA or gDNA derived from T cells, B-cell-depleted T cells, or PBMCs. Deeply sampled blood TCRbeta repertoires from subjects exposed to, actively infected with, or recovered from COVID-19 were included in the dataset. The repertoires were released in a freely available public database intended as a resource for research on the immune response to SARS-CoV-2. The samples were drawn from two sources: the first 160 participants of the ongoing ImmuneRACE study, and over 950 subjects contributed by 6 global collaborators. A de-identified subject ID, COVID-19 status, age in years and sex were almost always included in the sample metadata. Where available, HLA class I and class II types were taken from metadata supplied by the sample provider and were not determined by assay-based typing. Results the study describes overall, beyond this receptor: The amount of clinical and demographic metadata varied by source and participant and was provided uncurated.

The germline V gene encodes CDR1 SGHVS and CDR2 FQNEAQ. Trimmed from V: 4 bases; trimmed from J: 1 base; junction bases lacking a gene match: 1. From the cysteine through the phenylalanine, the CDR3 covers 14 amino acids. Of the read, only the CDR3 DNA is kept; its 42 bases are in frame from base 1. TCRbeta CDR3 regions were amplified from genomic DNA using the immunoSEQ Assay, a bias-controlled multiplex PCR. The paper's data handling went like this. Nucleated cell counts per sample were estimated from amplification of reference gene primers within the assay. To quantify the absolute abundance of each unique TCRbeta CDR3 rearrangement, sequence reads were collapsed and filtered. For each sample, productive Simpson clonality was calculated as the square root of Simpson's diversity index over productive rearrangements. TCRdb carries this immuneACCESS record with in-frame sequences only. Its versions omit some clonotypes, under half of them owing to an unresolved V gene in the studies checked, with the rest unexplained. That table is the source of V, J and clone size, and D and trimming were worked out from the DNA. This sample gives about 300,000 clones in total; around 88% of them show up just once. 1.5% to 2% of the sample is held by the ten biggest clonotypes.

Note on this clone: It has no known antigen specificity. The sample holds no much larger clone one base away, and base qualities are not on file.

Collaborating institutions collected whole blood in K2EDTA tubes following their own protocols. For TCRbeta analysis, collaborators shipped samples in one of three forms: frozen whole blood, isolated PBMCs, or DNA extracted from either of those sample types. The receptor was derived from a woman in her forties or fifties with acute or convalescent COVID-19. The sample was peripheral blood. Recombination linked TRBV7-8 to TRBJ1-1, with 9 bases in between that match TRBD1. CDR3 protein: CASSSQGANTEAFF. The DNA is TGTGCCAGCAGCTCACAGGGGGCGAACACTGAAGCTTTCTTT.